This is a list of T cell receptor beta chains from one sample in a study of cytomegalovirus exposure and HLA in healthy donors. Measured with immunoSEQ multiplex PCR; TCRdb has only the in-frame clones, and not every one. Of roughly 150,000 clones in the sample, around 74% were seen once. The sample consisted of PBMCs. These receptors came from a female donor in good health and CMV-seronegative. The CDR3 runs from the conserved cysteine through the conserved F or W. A D gene is named only where the DNA matches it firmly. The listing skips clone size in some rows; elsewhere it reads once, few, many or a size class.

size	V	J	D	DNA	CDR3
-	TRBV7-8	TRBJ1-4	-	TGTGCCAGCATACGTGGCAGAAGTAATGAAAAACTGTTTTTT	CASIRGRSNEKLFF
-	TRBV30	TRBJ1-5	-	TGTGCCTGGAGTATTTCTCCGGGGGGCCATCAGCCCCAGCATTTT	CAWSISPGGHQPQHF
once	TRBV7-2	TRBJ1-4	-	TGTGCCAGCAGCCCCGAGGGACTCCGAGGGGAAAAACTGTTTTTT	CASSPEGLRGEKLFF
-	TRBV9	TRBJ2-7	-	TGTGCCAGCAGCGCGTCAGGGTTAGCCTACGAGCAGTACTTC	CASSASGLAYEQYF
few	TRBV27	TRBJ1-2	-	TGTGCCAGCAGTTTCCGGGGCGGGAGTGGCTACACCTTC	CASSFRGGSGYTF
-	TRBV30	TRBJ1-5	-	TGTGCCTGGAGTCAAAACGGGCGGGTCAGCAATCAGCCCCAGCATTTT	CAWSQNGRVSNQPQHF
many	TRBV6-6	TRBJ2-7	-	TGTGCCAGCAGATCCCCGGGACAAAAAACCTACGAGCAGTACTTC	CASRSPGQKTYEQYF
-	TRBV4-2	TRBJ2-2	-	TGTGCCAGCAGCCTCGTTCGGGAAGGTGCCGGGGAGCTGTTTTTT	CASSLVREGAGELFF
-	TRBV28	TRBJ1-2	TRBD1	TGTGCCAGCAGCCCCCGGGGACAGGGGTCGCGCTATGGCTACACCTTC	CASSPRGQGSRYGYTF
-	TRBV28	TRBJ2-7	TRBD2	TGTGCCAGCAGTCGTAGCGGGGCCGGGGTCTACGAGCAGTACTTC	CASSRSGAGVYEQYF
-	TRBV9	TRBJ2-7	-	TGTGCCAGCAGCGCCCGGGGGACAGCCTACGAGCAGTACTTC	CASSARGTAYEQYF
-	TRBV7-9	TRBJ2-5	-	TGTGCCAGCAGCTTGCGCCTCGGCAGGGCGGAGACCCAGTACTTC	CASSLRLGRAETQYF
-	TRBV7-2	TRBJ2-5	-	TGTGCCAGCAGCTTAGCACGCGAAGAGACCCAGTACTTC	CASSLAREETQYF
-	TRBV28	TRBJ2-3	TRBD1	TGTGCCAGCAGCTCCTCCGGGACAGGTTTTGTGGATACGCAGTATTTT	CASSSSGTGFVDTQYF
-	TRBV5-1	TRBJ1-4	TRBD1	TGCGCCAGCAGCTTGGGACAGGGAAATGAAAAACTGTTTTTT	CASSLGQGNEKLFF
-	TRBV28	TRBJ2-7	TRBD1	TGTGCCAGCAGTTTGGGACAGGGGGCCTACGAGCAGTACTTC	CASSLGQGAYEQYF
-	TRBV10-3	TRBJ2-2	-	TGTGCCATCAGTGAAACTGTCGGGGAGCTGTTTTTT	CAISETVGELFF
-	TRBV4-1	TRBJ2-5	TRBD1	TGCGCCAGCAGCCAACGGACAGGGTCTCAAACCCAGTACTTC	CASSQRTGSQTQYF
-	TRBV7-2	TRBJ1-2	-	TGTGCCAGCAGCTCGTCAGGACGGACTCTCTATGGCTACACCTTC	CASSSSGRTLYGYTF
-	TRBV2	TRBJ2-3	-	TGTGCCAGCAGTCCGAGCGTCAAGCCGGATACGCAGTATTTT	CASSPSVKPDTQYF
-	TRBV6-5	TRBJ1-1	TRBD1	TGTGCCAGCAGGCCGGACAGGATCGGGGCTGAAGCTTTCTTT	CASRPDRIGAEAFF
-	TRBV9	TRBJ2-7	-	TGTGCCAGCAGCCCTACAGGCCGCGAGCAGTACTTC	CASSPTGREQYF
-	TRBV27	TRBJ1-6	-	TGTGCCAGCAGCCAGGGACTGCTCTCCTATAATTCACCCCTCCACTTT	CASSQGLLSYNSPLHF
-	TRBV2	TRBJ1-2	-	TGTGCCAGCAGTGATAGTATACAGTATGGCTACACCTTC	CASSDSIQYGYTF
once	TRBV7-9	TRBJ1-2	-	TGTGCCAGCAGCTTATCTGGAGCTAACTATGGCTACACCTTC	CASSLSGANYGYTF
-	TRBV29-1	TRBJ1-6	-	TGCAGCGTTGAAGAGGGGCAGAGCTCCTATAATTCACCCCTCCACTTT	CSVEEGQSSYNSPLHF
-	TRBV7-6	TRBJ2-5	TRBD2	TGTGCCAGCAGCCAAGCAAAGAGTAGCGGGAGGGCCATTCAAGAGACCCAGTACTTC	CASSQAKSSGRAIQETQYF
-	TRBV7-2	TRBJ2-7	-	TGTGCCAGCAGCGTACAGGGCAACTACGAGCAGTACTTC	CASSVQGNYEQYF
-	TRBV28	TRBJ1-2	TRBD1	TGTGCCAGCAGTTTCCCCCCTTCACAGGGGTATGGCTACACCTTC	CASSFPPSQGYGYTF
few	TRBV28	TRBJ2-1	TRBD2	TGTGCCAGCAGTTTAGCGGGACTAGCGGGAGGTAATGAGCAGTTCTTC	CASSLAGLAGGNEQFF
-	TRBV7-2	TRBJ2-3	-	TGTGCCAGCAGCTTAGTTCGTAGCACAGATACGCAGTATTTT	CASSLVRSTDTQYF
-	TRBV14	TRBJ1-2	-	TGTGCCAGCAGCCTCGCCGGGTATGGCTACACCTTC	CASSLAGYGYTF
few	TRBV20-1	TRBJ1-2	TRBD1	TGCAGTGCTGGACAGGGAAGTGGCTACACCTTC	CSAGQGSGYTF
-	TRBV11-2	TRBJ1-5	TRBD1	TGTGCCAGCAGCTTGGGGACAGGGGGTCAGCCCCAGCATTTT	CASSLGTGGQPQHF
-	TRBV6-5	TRBJ2-6	-	TGTGCCAGCAGGCGCTCTGGGGCCAACGTCCTGACTTTC	CASRRSGANVLTF
-	TRBV30	TRBJ2-3	TRBD2	TGTGCCTGGCGGGGGGGCCTAGATACGCAGTATTTT	CAWRGGLDTQYF
-	TRBV30	TRBJ2-7	TRBD1	TGTGCCTGGCGCGACGTCAGGGGGACCTACGAGCAGTACTTC	CAWRDVRGTYEQYF
few	TRBV4-3	TRBJ2-1	-	TGCGCCAGCAGCCAGACCCCATCCGGGTCAGGGAATGAGCAGTTCTTC	CASSQTPSGSGNEQFF
-	TRBV10-3	TRBJ1-5	-	TGTGCCACCCTTGACACATCGGGAGGCAATCAGCCCCAGCATTTT	CATLDTSGGNQPQHF
-	TRBV27	TRBJ2-1	TRBD2	TGTGCCAGCAGTCCCCCGGGACTAGCGGGAGTCAATGAGCAGTTCTTC	CASSPPGLAGVNEQFF
-	TRBV10-3	TRBJ2-7	TRBD1	TGTGCCATCAGCGACAGGGGGGACGAGCAGTACTTC	CAISDRGDEQYF
few	TRBV7-2	TRBJ2-5	-	TGTGCCAGCAGTCCCTTTGGGGGGCAAGAGACCCAGTACTTC	CASSPFGGQETQYF
few	TRBV28	TRBJ1-5	TRBD1	TGTGCCAGCAGTTCTGGGACAGGGGGCGCGGGGCAGCCCCAGCATTTT	CASSSGTGGAGQPQHF
-	TRBV6-5	TRBJ1-2	TRBD1	TGTGCCAGCAGTCCGGTGGGACAGGGGGTCTATGGCTACACCTTC	CASSPVGQGVYGYTF
-	TRBV28	TRBJ2-3	TRBD1	TGTGCCAGCAGTTTCCCCGGGACAGAGAGAACGCAGTATTTT	CASSFPGTERTQYF
-	TRBV7-9	TRBJ2-5	TRBD2	TGTGCCAGCAGTCCTAGCGGGGGCGGGGAGACCCAGTACTTC	CASSPSGGGETQYF